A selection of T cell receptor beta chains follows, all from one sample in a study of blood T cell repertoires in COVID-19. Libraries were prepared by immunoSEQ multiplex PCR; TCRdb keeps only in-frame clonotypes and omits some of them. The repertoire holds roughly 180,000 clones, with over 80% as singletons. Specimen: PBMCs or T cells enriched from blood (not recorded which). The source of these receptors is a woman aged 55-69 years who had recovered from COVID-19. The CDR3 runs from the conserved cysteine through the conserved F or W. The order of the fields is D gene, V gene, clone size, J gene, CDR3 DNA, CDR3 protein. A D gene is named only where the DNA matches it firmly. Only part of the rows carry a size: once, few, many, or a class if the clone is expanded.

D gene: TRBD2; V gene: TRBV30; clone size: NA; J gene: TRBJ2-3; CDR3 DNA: TGTGCCTGTGACGGGGGGGGCACAGATACGCAGTATTTT; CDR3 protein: CACDGGGTDTQYF
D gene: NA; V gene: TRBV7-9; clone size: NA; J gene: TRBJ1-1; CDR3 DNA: TGTGCCAGCAGCTTAACCGGGTCTGAAGCTTTCTTT; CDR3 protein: CASSLTGSEAFF
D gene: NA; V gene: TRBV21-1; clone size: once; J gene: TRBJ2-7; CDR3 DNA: NA; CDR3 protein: CASSKVWASGNSSYEQYF
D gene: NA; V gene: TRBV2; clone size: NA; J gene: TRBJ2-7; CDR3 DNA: TGTGCCAGCAGGGAGTACGAGCAGTACTTC; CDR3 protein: CASREYEQYF
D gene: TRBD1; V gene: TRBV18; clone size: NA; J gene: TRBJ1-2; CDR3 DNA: TGTGCCAGCACAGCGGGACAGGGGGACTATGGCTACACCTTC; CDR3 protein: CASTAGQGDYGYTF
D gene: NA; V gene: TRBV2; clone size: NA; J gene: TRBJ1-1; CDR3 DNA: TGTGCCAGCAGTTTAGGGGCCGGCACTGAAGCTTTCTTT; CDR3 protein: CASSLGAGTEAFF
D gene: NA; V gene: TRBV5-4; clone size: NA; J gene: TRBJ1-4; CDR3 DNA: TGTGCCAGCAGCCCGGGGCCGGAGGGAACTAATGAAAAACTGTTTTTT; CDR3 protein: CASSPGPEGTNEKLFF
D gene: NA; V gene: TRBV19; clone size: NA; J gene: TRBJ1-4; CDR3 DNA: TGTGCCAGTAGTCGGACGGCGGGCGATGAAAAACTGTTTTTT; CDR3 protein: CASSRTAGDEKLFF
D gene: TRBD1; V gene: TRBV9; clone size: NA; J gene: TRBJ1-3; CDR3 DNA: TGTGCCAGCAGCGTAGGACAGGGAGAAACCATATATTTT; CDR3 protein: CASSVGQGETIYF
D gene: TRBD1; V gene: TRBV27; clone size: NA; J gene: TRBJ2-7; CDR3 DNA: TGTGCCAGCCACAGGGGCGACGAGCAGTACTTC; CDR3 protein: CASHRGDEQYF
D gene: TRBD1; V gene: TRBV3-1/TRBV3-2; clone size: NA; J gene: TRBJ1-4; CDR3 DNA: TGTGCCAGCAGATTACAGGGGAATAATGAAAAACTGTTTTTT; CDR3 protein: CASRLQGNNEKLFF
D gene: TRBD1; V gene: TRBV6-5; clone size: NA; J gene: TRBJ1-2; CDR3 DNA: TGTGCCAGTGGACAGGGATACGACTATGGCTACACCTTC; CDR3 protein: CASGQGYDYGYTF
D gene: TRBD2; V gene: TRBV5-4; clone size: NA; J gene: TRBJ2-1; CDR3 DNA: TGTGCCAGCAGCTTGGAGTGGACTAGCGGGGATCTATACAATGAGCAGTTCTTC; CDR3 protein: CASSLEWTSGDLYNEQFF
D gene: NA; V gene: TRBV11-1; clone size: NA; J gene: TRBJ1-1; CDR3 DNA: TGTGCCAGCAGCAGAGGTAACACTGAAGCTTTCTTT; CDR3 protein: CASSRGNTEAFF
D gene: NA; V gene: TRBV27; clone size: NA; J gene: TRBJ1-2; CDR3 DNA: TGTGCCAGCCAAGACAGTAACTATGGCTACACCTTC; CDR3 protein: CASQDSNYGYTF